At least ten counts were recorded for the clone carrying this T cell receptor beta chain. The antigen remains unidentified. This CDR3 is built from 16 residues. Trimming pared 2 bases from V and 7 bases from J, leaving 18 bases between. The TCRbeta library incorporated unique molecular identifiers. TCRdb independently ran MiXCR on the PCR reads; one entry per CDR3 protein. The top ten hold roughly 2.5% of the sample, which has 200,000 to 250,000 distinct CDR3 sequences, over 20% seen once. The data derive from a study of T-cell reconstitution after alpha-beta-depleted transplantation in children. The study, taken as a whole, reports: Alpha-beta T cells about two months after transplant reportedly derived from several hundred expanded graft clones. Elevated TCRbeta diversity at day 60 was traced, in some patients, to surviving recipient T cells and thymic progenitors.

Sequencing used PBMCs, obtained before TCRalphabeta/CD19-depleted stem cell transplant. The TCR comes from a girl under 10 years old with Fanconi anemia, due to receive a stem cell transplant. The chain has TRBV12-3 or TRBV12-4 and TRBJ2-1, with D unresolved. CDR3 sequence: CASSLSLSESGNEQFF. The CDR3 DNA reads TGTGCCAGCAGTTTAAGCCTCTCGGAGAGTGGGAATGAGCAGTTCTTC.